The 20 T cell receptor beta chains presented below share a single source sample, sequenced in a study of blood T cell repertoires in COVID-19. Sequencing was performed with immunoSEQ multiplex PCR; in TCRdb, only in-frame clones are kept and a portion is missing. The table records 180,000 or so clones, roughly 82% of them present only once. The specimen was peripheral blood. Receptors were obtained from a woman in her 70s with acute or convalescent COVID-19.

This clone was seen a single time. This rearrangement joins TRBV20-1 to TRBJ1-2, with D maybe TRBD1 (6 bases). The germline V gene encodes CDR1 DFQATT and CDR2 SNEGSKA (reference sequence). This CDR3 is 14 amino acids long. Deletions cut 3 bases from V and 0 bases from J, with 11 bases between. The CDR3 sequence is CSASAAGANYGYTF. CDR3 sequence (DNA): TGCAGTGCTAGTGCCGCAGGGGCTAACTATGGCTACACCTTC.

V is TRBV29-1 and J is TRBJ1-2, with 8 bases that match TRBD1. Germline V lookup: CDR1 SQVTM, CDR2 ANQGSEA. There are 12 residues in the CDR3. Trimming took 7 bases from V and 6 from J; bases not matched to a gene: 7. The chain's CDR3 is CSGGQGRDGYTF. CDR3 DNA sequence: TGCAGCGGAGGACAGGGAAGGGATGGCTACACCTTC.

There are a few counts of this clone. The chain carries TRBV7-2 and TRBJ1-1; the match to TRBD1 covers 7 bases. With 5 bases clipped from V and 4 bases from J, the junction kept 7 bases outside the gene matches. The CDR3 extends over 14 amino acids. Looked up from germline, CDR1 is SGHTA and CDR2 is FQGNSA. The CDR3 spells CASSPGGLRTEAFF. CDR3 bases: TGTGCCAGCAGCCCAGGGGGTTTACGCACTGAAGCTTTCTTT.

This chain connects TRBV3-1 (or the pseudogene TRBV3-2) to TRBJ2-7; no definite D call. V lost 0 bases and J 1 base, leaving 7 bases between the germline ends. Germline CDR1 and CDR2: LGHDT and YNNKEL (reference sequence). This CDR3 comprises 14 residues. The CDR3 region has the DNA TGTGCCAGCAGCCAAGATGGGCTGTCCTACGAGCAGTACTTC. Protein sequence: CASSQDGLSYEQYF.

This clone was counted at least ten times. The chain employs TRBV19 and TRBJ1-2; weak D call: TRBD1 (6 bases). Deletions cut 7 bases from V and 4 bases from J, with 13 bases between. This CDR3 region has 13 residues. Looked up from germline, CDR1 is LNHDA and CDR2 is SQIVND (reference sequence). The CDR3 DNA sequence: TGTGCCAGTACCAGAACAGGGACCTATGGCTACACCTTC. Translation: CASTRTGTYGYTF.

The V call is TRBV5-1, the J call TRBJ2-3, with D possibly being TRBD2 (5 bases). In germline, CDR1 is SGHRS, CDR2 YFSETQ. This CDR3 contains 18 residues. V lost 5 bases, J lost 5 bases, and 27 bases lay in between. The CDR3 loop is CASRLHLRIGGVGDTQYF. DNA for the CDR3: TGCGCCAGCAGACTCCATCTGAGGATCGGAGGAGTCGGAGATACGCAGTATTTT. Filled out from reference TRBV5-1 and TRBJ2-3, the complete variable domain reads KAGVTQTPRYLIKTRGQQVTLSCSPISGHRSVSWYQQTPGQGLQFLFEYFSETQRNKGNFPGRFSGRQFSNSRSEMNVSTLELGDSALYLCASRLHLRIGGVGDTQYFGPGTRLTVL.

This sequence joins TRBV5-1 and TRBJ2-1, with 8 nucleotides matching TRBD2. CDR3 length: 15 amino acids. CDR1 is SGHRS and CDR2 is YFSETQ in the germline V gene. The trim removed 0 bases at V and 7 bases at J, leaving 6 bases unmatched. CDR3 nucleotides: TGCGCCAGCAGCTTGGCCCAGCGGGAGTCGAATGAGCAGTTCTTC. It specifies CASSLAQRESNEQFF.

The sample holds one count of this clone. The chain employs TRBV19 and TRBJ1-4; no reliable D call. This CDR3 spans 11 amino acids. CDR1 and CDR2 (germline): LNHDA, SQIVND (reference sequence). V lost 10 bases, J lost 4 bases, and 7 bases lay in between. CDR3 bases: TGTGCCATCTTTGTTAATGAAAAACTGTTTTTT. It is translated as CAIFVNEKLFF. Using reference TRBV19 and TRBJ1-4 for the parts outside the CDR3, the full variable domain is DGGITQSPKYLFRKEGQNVTLSCEQNLNHDAMYWYRQDPGQGLRLIYYSQIVNDFQKGDIAEGYSVSREKKESFPLTVTSAQKNPTAFYLCAIFVNEKLFFGSGTQLSVL.

The rearrangement uses TRBV5-5 and TRBJ2-1, with 10 bases fitting TRBD1. The CDR3 totals 14 residues. V shed 4 bases, J shed 7 bases, and the junction held 5 bases outside the gene matches. Germline loops: CDR1 SGHKS, CDR2 YYEKEE (reference sequence). The CDR3 protein is CASSIPGQGNEQFF. The CDR3 nucleotides read TGTGCCAGCAGCATACCGGGACAGGGGAATGAGCAGTTCTTC.

This clone occurred a few times. J is TRBJ2-2 and V is TRBV27, with D maybe TRBD2 (6 bases). V gave up 6 bases and J gave up 1 base, with 6 bases separating them. CDR1 is MNHEY and CDR2 is SMNVEV in the germline V gene (reference sequence). The CDR3 runs to 13 residues. The CDR3 DNA is TGTGCCAGCAGGGGGGGGAACACCGGGGAGCTGTTTTTT. As protein: CASRGGNTGELFF.

The rearrangement uses TRBV21-1 and TRBJ1-2. TRBV21-1 is deemed a pseudogene. The CDR3 is made up of 14 amino acids. The CDR3 reads CASRPGDRLRGYTF. The CDR3 DNA follows: TGTGCCAGCAGACCCGGGGATAGGTTGCGGGGCTACACCTTC.

V gene TRBV5-1 combines with J gene TRBJ1-2, with TRBD1 matching over 8 bases. Trimming cost V 4 bases and J 3 bases; bases outside gene matches: 5. The germline CDR1 and CDR2 sequences are SGHRS and YFSETQ. The CDR3 is 14 amino acids. The CDR3 sequence is CASSLGQGHYGYTF. For the CDR3, the DNA is TGCGCCAGCAGCCTAGGACAGGGCCACTATGGCTACACCTTC.

The V call is TRBV6-2 or TRBV6-3, the J call TRBJ2-7; TRBD1 agrees at 7 bases. Trimming removed 5 bases from V and 4 bases from J; junction bases left unmatched: 5. This CDR3 contains 13 residues. Germline V CDR1 and CDR2: MNHEY, SVGEGT. CDR3 DNA: TGTGCCAGCAGTACAAACAGGGGTTACGAGCAGTACTTC. Translation: CASSTNRGYEQYF.

V is TRBV12-3 or TRBV12-4 and J is TRBJ2-7; D might be TRBD2 (6 bases). V shed 5 bases and J shed 3 bases, with 11 bases lying between them. There are 13 residues in the CDR3. The chain's CDR3 is CASSPGLLYEQYF. The CDR3 region has the DNA TGTGCCAGCAGTCCTGGACTACTCTACGAGCAGTACTTC.

The rearrangement uses TRBV6-2 or TRBV6-3 and TRBJ1-2; 9 nucleotides line up with TRBD1. Germline values: CDR1 MNHEY, CDR2 SVGEGT. The trim removed 10 bases at V and 1 base at J, leaving 19 bases unmatched. This CDR3 comprises 18 residues. CDR3: CAIGPSRDREGGNYGYTF. In nucleotides, the CDR3 is TGTGCCATCGGCCCCTCCAGGGACAGGGAAGGAGGTAACTATGGCTACACCTTC.

This CDR3 is CASSQVGYGYTF. CDR3 nucleotide sequence: TGCGCCAGCAGCCAAGTCGGCTATGGCTACACCTTC. The genes are TRBV4-1 and TRBJ1-2, with D unclear. The CDR3 spans 12 residues. Germline CDR1 and CDR2: MGHRA and YSYEKL. V was clipped by 1 base and J by 4 bases, with 4 bases between them.

This clone appeared once. The DNA is left out, because the CDR3 cannot be placed on it with certainty; the CDR3 is given as TCRdb lists it. This rearrangement joins TRBV7-2 to TRBJ2-1; TRBD2, the table's D call, lacks a check against the DNA. The CDR3 region is 18 residues in length, termini included. CDR1 and CDR2 (germline): SGHTA, FQGNSA. The CDR3 protein is CASSYLGTGGLSGNEQFF.

V is TRBV5-6 and J is TRBJ1-6, with 7 bases identical to TRBD1. CDR3 length: 14 amino acids. V was clipped by 4 bases and J by 11 bases; unmatched bases: 9. The germline V gene encodes CDR1 SGHDT and CDR2 YYEEEE. The CDR3 DNA reads as TGTGCCAGCAGCCTGACAGGGATCAAAACACCCCTCCACTTT. It yields the protein CASSLTGIKTPLHF. The full variable domain, rest sourced from reference TRBV5-6 and TRBJ1-6, is DAGVTQSPTHLIKTRGQQVTLRCSPKSGHDTVSWYQQALGQGPQFIFQYYEEEERQRGNFPDRFSGHQFPNYSSELNVNALLLGDSALYLCASSLTGIKTPLHFGNGTRLTVT.

The rearrangement joins TRBV9 to TRBJ2-3, with a tentative D call TRBD1 (6 bases). From germline, CDR1 is SGDLS and CDR2 YYNGEE. Trimming shortened V by 4 bases and J by 0 bases, and 15 bases separated the two germline ends. The CDR3 spans 16 residues. As DNA, the CDR3 is TGTGCCAGCAGCACTAGACAGGCCCCTAGCACAGATACGCAGTATTTT. Translating it yields CASSTRQAPSTDTQYF.

This sequence joins TRBV27 and TRBJ1-5, with TRBD1 matching 8 bases. This CDR3 region has 14 residues. CDR1 is MNHEY, CDR2 SMNVEV, per germline (reference sequence). V lost 2 bases, J lost 6 bases, and 3 bases stayed unmatched. In DNA form, the CDR3 reads TGTGCCAGCAGTTTACAGGGGGCGGTTCAGCCCCAGCATTTT. The encoded protein is CASSLQGAVQPQHF.